The clone carrying this T cell receptor (beta chain) came up a few times. Its specificity is not known. This CDR3 is built from 14 residues. Trimming took 2 bases from V and 5 from J, leaving 12 bases between them. Germline V gene data show CDR1 as MNHEY and CDR2 as SVGAGI. The sample comes from a study of T cells after yellow fever vaccination. Study summary: Any fraction with a low cell number was prepared using SMART-Seq v4 Ultra Low Input. Study-wide results and limits: Abundant bulk-derived clonotypes could contaminate FACS-sorted repertoires. A secondary response was less intense yet reached its peak sooner, at day 5 versus 15.

TCRdb re-called the 5' RACE reads with MiXCR, one entry per CDR3 protein. The sample lists a few hundred thousand distinct CDR3 sequences; 3.2% were seen once. The chain combines TRBV6-5 with TRBJ1-2, with D unresolved. The TCR originated in a young man who received the YFV17D yellow fever vaccine. Specimen: CD4+ T cells sorted from PBMCs, collected 10 days after the yellow fever booster vaccination. CDR3 region: CASSYGRRWYGYTF. The CDR3 DNA sequence: TGTGCCAGCAGTTACGGACGCAGATGGTATGGCTACACCTTC.